These 26 T cell receptor beta chains were all obtained from the same sample, sequenced in a study of T cells in women clearing cervical HPV infection. Sequenced by immunoSEQ multiplex PCR; TCRdb stores in-frame clones only, minus some. This listing includes 45,000 to 55,000 clones. Sequencing was performed on blood buffy coat. Every receptor here comes from a woman aged 18 to 75 with a cervical HPV16 infection that either progressed to CIN3+ or cleared (not recorded which).

A word on this clone: The read comes to an end 3 residues before the CDR3 does, leaving the germline J gene to fill in the end. The V and J genes are TRBV7-7 and TRBJ1-2; D is possibly TRBD1 (5 bases). The germline V gene encodes CDR1 SSHAT and CDR2 FNYEAQ (reference sequence). The CDR3 sequence is 15 residues long. Partial CDR3 DNA: TGTGCCAGCAGCTTGGCTACCGGGGGGGGGAATGAC. Translated: CASSLATGGGND. The full CDR3 protein is CASSLATGGGNDYTF.

About this clone itself: The read comes to an end 3 residues before the CDR3 does, leaving the germline J gene to fill in the end. V usage is TRBV20-1 and J usage is TRBJ1-5; 9 positions match TRBD1. Losses at the gene ends were 0 bases for V and 0 bases for J; bases not matched to a gene: 12. Germline CDR1 DFQATT, CDR2 SNEGSKA (reference sequence). This CDR3 has 19 amino acids. The CDR3 bases that were read are TGCAGTGCTAGAGAGTACAGGGGGCGAAGGGGGTCTAGCAATCAGCCC. Protein product: CSAREYRGRRGSSNQP. The full CDR3 protein is CSAREYRGRRGSSNQPQHF.

Concerning this clone: The CDR3 end is not reached by the read, which stops 3 residues before it; the germline J gene fills it in. The chain is built from TRBV28 and TRBJ1-5, with D maybe TRBD1 (6 bases). The ends were cut back, 2 bases at V and 2 bases at J, with 13 bases in the middle. The CDR3 has 16 amino acids. Per the germline V gene, CDR1 is MDHEN and CDR2 is SYDVKM. The part of the CDR3 DNA that was read is TGTGCCAGCAGTTTAGGGTCGGGGGGCCGCAATCAGCCC. Translating gives CASSLGSGGRNQP. The entire CDR3 is CASSLGSGGRNQPQHF.

About this clone itself: The CDR3 end is not reached by the read, which stops 3 residues before it; the germline J gene fills it in. V and J are TRBV9 and TRBJ2-3; D might be TRBD2 (5 bases). Trimming removed 0 bases from V and 3 bases from J, with 8 bases in between. The CDR3 contains 14 residues. CDR1 is SGDLS and CDR2 is YYNGEE in the germline V gene. The DNA read from the CDR3 is TGTGCCAGCAGCGTAGCAGCGGATACAGATACG. As protein: CASSVAADTDT. The CDR3, in full, reads CASSVAADTDTQYF. Variable domain in full (rest from reference TRBV9 and TRBJ2-3): DSGVTQTPKHLITATGQRVTLRCSPRSGDLSVYWYQQSLDQGLQFLIQYYNGEERAKGNILERFSAQQFPDLHSELNLSSLELGDSALYFCASSVAADTDTQYFGPGTRLTVL.

On this clone itself: The CDR3 is cut off 3 residues early in the read; its end comes from the germline J gene. The gene calls are TRBV20-1 and TRBJ2-7; 10 bases are shared with TRBD1. The germline V gene encodes CDR1 DFQATT and CDR2 SNEGSKA (reference sequence). V gave up 1 base and J gave up 3 bases; unmatched junction bases: 3. This CDR3 spans 14 amino acids. The DNA read from the CDR3 is TGCAGTGCTAGAGGGACAGGGGGATTCTACGAG. Amino acid sequence: CSARGTGGFYE. The whole CDR3 is CSARGTGGFYEQYF.

Remarks on this clone: The read is 3 residues too short to cover the CDR3 end, so that end is filled in from the germline J gene. The chain links TRBV19 to TRBJ1-6; 8 bases align to TRBD1. From germline, CDR1 is LNHDA and CDR2 SQIVND (reference sequence). The trim removed 4 bases at V and 6 bases at J, leaving 5 bases unmatched. There are 15 residues in the CDR3. CDR3 DNA, as far as it was read: TGTGCCAGTAGTAACGACAGGGGTGTTAATTCACCC. It specifies CASSNDRGVNSP. The complete CDR3 protein is CASSNDRGVNSPLHF.

About this clone itself: The read comes to an end 3 residues before the CDR3 does, leaving the germline J gene to fill in the end. This chain links TRBV3-1 (or the pseudogene TRBV3-2) with TRBJ2-1, with a possible D match to TRBD2 (6 bases). The germline gives CDR1 LGHDT, CDR2 YNNKEL (reference sequence). CDR3 size: 15 residues. V shed 4 bases and J shed 6 bases, with 16 bases lying between them. The CDR3 loop is CASSRPGGLFNEQFF. The CDR3 bases that were read are TGTGCCAGCAGCCGCCCCGGAGGGCTTTTCAATGAG.

Concerning this clone itself: The read ends 3 residues shy of where the CDR3 ends; the end is completed using the germline J gene. This chain uses TRBV7-3 with TRBJ1-2; 8 bases map to TRBD1. The CDR3 runs 14 residues. The trim removed 5 bases at V and 5 bases at J, leaving 7 bases unmatched. Germline V lookup: CDR1 SGHTA, CDR2 FQGTGA. CDR3 residues: CASSPQGAGYGYTF. The sequenced CDR3 bases are TGTGCCAGCAGCCCCCAGGGGGCCGGGTATGGC.

Points on this clone: The read gets to within 3 residues of the CDR3 end, and the germline J gene fills in the rest. This rearrangement joins TRBV19 to TRBJ1-6; 9 bases align to TRBD1. The germline gives CDR1 LNHDA, CDR2 SQIVND (reference sequence). With V trimmed by 5 bases and J by 7 bases, 3 bases remained unmatched. The CDR3 length is 14 residues. CDR3 protein: CASSADRGNSPLHF. The DNA read from the CDR3 is TGTGCCAGTAGTGCGGACAGGGGAAATTCACCC.

A remark on this clone: The missing CDR3 end, 3 residues past where the read stops, is filled in from the germline J gene. V is TRBV4-1 and J is TRBJ2-3, with 12 positions matching TRBD2. V trimming: 6 bases; J trimming: 5 bases; junction bases outside the gene matches: 9. Germline CDR1 and CDR2: MGHRA and YSYEKL. The CDR3 has 16 amino acids. CDR3 DNA, as far as it was read: TGCGCCAGCAGAACCTGGCTAGCGGGGGGGCTAGATACG. Protein sequence: CASRTWLAGGLDT. The CDR3 reads in full as CASRTWLAGGLDTQYF.

As concerns this clone: The read gets to within 3 residues of the CDR3 end, and the germline J gene fills in the rest. The genes are TRBV9 and TRBJ1-4; tentatively, D is TRBD1 (6 bases). The CDR3 totals 15 residues. Trimming took 3 bases from V and 9 from J, leaving 18 bases between them. The V gene's germline CDR1 is SGDLS and CDR2 YYNGEE. Partial CDR3 DNA: TGTGCCAGCAGCGAGGGGGTAAACCTAGATCAAAAA. It codes for CASSEGVNLDQK. In full, the CDR3 is CASSEGVNLDQKLFF.

As for this clone: The observed sequence ends 3 residues before the CDR3 terminus, with the missing tail filled in from the germline J gene. This chain connects TRBV18 to TRBJ1-5; 9 bases are a match to TRBD1. The J segment lost 1 base and the V segment lost 3 bases, leaving 10 bases of the junction unmatched. The CDR3 is 18 amino acids. Germline-derived CDR1 and CDR2 are KGHSH and LQKENI. The DNA read from the CDR3 is TGTGCCAGCTCACCTCCCATTACACAGGGGGCGAGCAATCAGCCC. This translates into CASSPPITQGASNQP. The whole CDR3 protein reads CASSPPITQGASNQPQHF.

The CDR3 bases that were read are TGTGCCAGTAGTATAGGAGGGGCAGATACG. This encodes CASSIGGADT. The whole CDR3 is CASSIGGADTQYF. This rearrangement joins TRBV19 to TRBJ2-3; D is perhaps TRBD1 or TRBD2 (5 bases each). Read coverage stops 3 residues before the CDR3 terminus; the germline J gene supplies the remainder. Between the trimmed V and J ends, which lost 1 base and 4 bases, there was a span of 6 bases. Germline assignment: CDR1 LNHDA and CDR2 SQIVND (reference sequence). This CDR3 region has 13 residues.

Points on this clone: The identical CDR3 is also encoded by other nucleotide sequences in the sample. The part of the CDR3 DNA that was read is TGCGCCAGCAGCTTGGGTACAGCTTCCTACGAG. Translating gives CASSLGTASYE. The full-length CDR3 reads as CASSLGTASYEQYF. V usage is TRBV5-1 and J usage is TRBJ2-7, with D hard to call. Coverage ceases 3 residues before the CDR3 finishes, and the germline J gene fills in the end. Deletions cut 0 bases from V and 1 base from J, with 8 bases between. Germline CDR1 is SGHRS and CDR2 is YFSETQ. CDR3 length: 14 residues.

Comments on this clone: The read halts 3 residues ahead of the CDR3 end, with the missing end drawn from the germline J gene. V usage is TRBV5-1 and J usage is TRBJ2-3; D not certain. This CDR3 contains 13 residues. CDR1 SGHRS and CDR2 YFSETQ come from the germline V gene. Trimming took off 0 bases at V and 2 bases at J, with 4 bases between the two ends. The covered CDR3 bases are TGCGCCAGCAGCTTGGGTAACACAGATACG. Translated, it gives CASSLGNTDT. The entire CDR3 protein is CASSLGNTDTQYF.

As regards this clone: The CDR3 end is not reached by the read, which stops 3 residues before it; the germline J gene fills it in. J is TRBJ2-1 and V is TRBV12-5; TRBD2 agrees at 8 bases. J lost 9 bases, V lost 4 bases, and 2 bases had no gene match. The CDR3 has 12 amino acids. Germline CDR1 reads LGHNT; CDR2 reads FRNRAP. CDR3 in amino acids: CASGSGGGEQFF. Incomplete CDR3 DNA: TGTGCTAGTGGTTCCGGGGGGGGTGAG.

Concerning this clone: The missing CDR3 end, 3 residues past where the read stops, is filled in from the germline J gene. The chain links TRBV5-1 to TRBJ2-3; the match to TRBD2 covers 9 bases. CDR3 length equals 14 residues. J lost 2 bases, V lost 7 bases, and 5 bases had no gene match. Germline CDR1 reads SGHRS; CDR2 reads YFSETQ. The sequenced part of the CDR3 DNA is TGCGCCAGCGGGGCGGGGGGGGTCACAGATACG. It yields the protein CASGAGGVTDT. The whole CDR3 sequence reads CASGAGGVTDTQYF.

Details on this clone: The sequenced fragment ends 3 residues before the CDR3 boundary, so the rest is inferred from the germline J gene. This rearrangement joins TRBV4-1 to TRBJ1-4; D possibly corresponds to TRBD1 (6 bases). CDR1 MGHRA and CDR2 YSYEKL come from the germline V gene. V was pared by 0 bases and J by 5 bases, with 13 bases between. The CDR3 has 16 residues. This CDR3 is CASSQETGHLNEKLFF. The DNA read from the CDR3 is TGCGCCAGCAGCCAAGAGACGGGACACCTAAATGAAAAA.

Of note for this clone: The CDR3 end lies 3 residues beyond the end of the read and is filled in from the germline J gene. This sequence joins TRBV20-1 and TRBJ1-5; 7 positions match TRBD1. The V gene's germline CDR1 is DFQATT and CDR2 SNEGSKA (reference sequence). The junction had 15 bases not matched to a gene; V was cut back by 6 bases and J by 7 bases. The CDR3 has 15 residues. The CDR3 spells CSAGGWQGDGQPQHF. The covered CDR3 bases are TGCAGTGCCGGAGGGTGGCAGGGGGACGGGCAGCCC.

This chain's CDR3 is CASTPRVRDRGLGQPQHF. The sequenced CDR3 bases are TGTGCCAGCACCCCGCGAGTCCGGGACAGGGGCTTGGGTCAGCCC. The chain is built from TRBV2 and TRBJ1-5; TRBD1 agrees at 10 bases. The missing CDR3 end, 3 residues past where the read stops, is filled in from the germline J gene. Germline V gene lookup returns CDR1 SNHLY and CDR2 FYNNEI. The CDR3 has 18 residues. V was clipped by 7 bases and J by 6 bases; unmatched bases: 18.

Worth noting for this clone: Read coverage stops 3 residues before the CDR3 terminus; the germline J gene supplies the remainder. V usage is TRBV11-2 and J usage is TRBJ2-4; D is undetermined. This CDR3 region has 12 residues. The V gene's germline CDR1 is SGHAT and CDR2 FQNNGV. The V gene lost 4 bases and the J gene lost 8 bases, with 9 bases spanning the gap. The sequenced CDR3 bases are TGTGCCAGCAGCTCCGTCGGTGACATT. Translated, it gives CASSSVGDI. The full CDR3 is CASSSVGDIQYF.

As to this clone: The read comes to an end 3 residues before the CDR3 does, leaving the germline J gene to fill in the end. The chain combines TRBV5-1 with TRBJ2-5; 11 bases line up with TRBD2. CDR1 SGHRS and CDR2 YFSETQ come from the germline V gene. The ends lost 2 bases at V and 5 bases at J; junction bases unmatched: 8. The CDR3 extends over 16 amino acids. CDR3 amino acids: CASSLVSGGAAETQYF. The CDR3 DNA, read in part, is TGCGCCAGCAGCTTAGTTAGCGGGGGGGCCGCGGAGACC.

As for this clone: The missing CDR3 end, 3 residues past where the read stops, is filled in from the germline J gene. The chain is built from TRBV19 and TRBJ2-2; 7 bases are a match to TRBD1. The CDR3 runs to 15 residues. Looked up from germline, CDR1 is LNHDA and CDR2 is SQIVND (reference sequence). CDR3 protein: CASSLHRGPGEKLFF. Incomplete CDR3 DNA: TGTGCCAGTAGCCTACACAGGGGACCAGGTGAAAAG.

Details on this clone: The CDR3 end is not reached by the read, which stops 3 residues before it; the germline J gene fills it in. V and J are TRBV5-1 and TRBJ2-7; 9 bases are shared with TRBD1. V shed 0 bases, J shed 3 bases, and the junction held 7 bases outside the gene matches. Germline CDR1 is SGHRS and CDR2 is YFSETQ. The CDR3 is 16 amino acids. The CDR3 DNA, read in part, is TGCGCCAGCAGCTTGGATACGGACAGGGGATTCTACGAG. It specifies CASSLDTDRGFYE. The entire CDR3 sequence reads CASSLDTDRGFYEQYF.

Remarks on this clone: The read ends 3 residues shy of where the CDR3 ends; the end is completed using the germline J gene. This rearrangement joins TRBV10-2 to TRBJ1-2; TRBD1 might be the D (6 bases). The CDR3 is 13 residues long. Germline loops: CDR1 WSHSY, CDR2 SAAADI. V was pared by 3 bases and J by 5 bases, with 10 bases between. CDR3 sequence reads: CASSDRGLYGYTF. The CDR3 DNA, read in part, is TGCGCCAGCAGTGACAGGGGCCTTTATGGC.

CDR3 DNA (partial): TGCGCCAGCAGAAATGACAGGGGAGGGAACGAC. Translation: CASRNDRGGND. The CDR3 in its entirety is CASRNDRGGNDYTF. This rearrangement joins TRBV5-1 to TRBJ1-2; 8 nucleotides agree with TRBD1. From the germline J gene comes the end of the CDR3, since the read stops 3 residues before it. The germline CDR1 and CDR2 sequences are SGHRS and YFSETQ. The CDR3 covers 14 residues.